This T cell receptor (beta chain) is from a study of immune characterization of retroperitoneal liposarcoma (dated by TCRdb to the late 2010s). Counted from cysteine to phenylalanine, this CDR3 has 15 amino acids. Only CDR3 DNA remains: 45 bases, in frame from the first base. The germline V and J ends show losses of 4 bases and 9 bases respectively, and no gene match explains 8 bases of the junction. CDR1 and CDR2, per the germline V gene, are SGHTA and FQGNSA. Turning to this clonotype: The antigen it recognizes is unknown. Nothing much larger sits one base from this clone, and base qualities are not available.

Library method: PCR. The data were produced on a NextSeq 500. TCRdb reprocessing: public reads trimmed at Q25 with fastp, clones called with MiXCR, in-frame beta chains kept. Each CDR3 protein gets just one entry, which takes the most common genes and DNA from the rows behind it. Counted in this sample were around 3,200 distinct CDR3 sequences; around two fifths of them appeared once. 40% of the sample belongs to the ten largest clones. Sequenced material: tumor tissue. The chain links TRBV7-2 with TRBJ2-1; TRBD2 matches 11 bases in the middle. The receptor's source is a male donor with retroperitoneal liposarcoma. The bases read TGTGCCAGCAGCTCGTTAGCGGGGGGGCGCGGTGAGCAGTTCTTC. Translation gives CASSSLAGGRGEQFF.